This T cell receptor (beta chain) is from a study of T cell repertoires and HLA-DP antigens. Findings of the study overall: Antigen presentation used HeLa cells, with total CD4+ cells responding.

Germline values: CDR1 SNHLY, CDR2 FYNNEI. The CDR3 length is 15 residues. Unmatched junction bases numbered 10, after V lost 6 bases and J lost 5 bases. With regard to this clone: Its antigen is not identified.

The primer mix covered 54 TRBV segments and 13 TRBJ segments. Repertoires were generated with immunoSEQ multiplex PCR, while TCRdb's copy carries only in-frame clones and drops some. The data show approximately 100,000 clones, with approximately 86% seen just once and approximately 1.5% held by the top ten. The TCR comes from a man between 50 and 59 years old in good health and CMV-seronegative. The sequencing sample was made of CD4+ T cells from PBMCs. The rearrangement uses TRBV2 and TRBJ2-5; TRBD2 aligns across 9 bases. The CDR3 spells CASRDSGGLVETQYF. The CDR3 DNA reads as TGTGCCAGCAGGGATAGCGGGGGCCTCGTGGAGACCCAGTACTTC.